This record covers a single T cell receptor beta chain. The antigen remains unidentified. This CDR3 is built from 13 residues. Per germline, CDR1 MNHNS and CDR2 SASEGT. Deletions cut 5 bases from V and 7 bases from J, with 9 bases between. The data are from a study of T-cell memory formation after mild COVID-19. The study, taken as a whole, reports: Clones contracting over day 15 to 85 were CD4/CD8 balanced, with later expanders leaning CD4+.

MiXCR, run by TCRdb on the 5' RACE reads, gives a single entry per CDR3 protein. The sample shows a few hundred thousand distinct CDR3 sequences, 8% to 10% of them seen only once. V is TRBV6-1 and J is TRBJ1-6, with D possibly being TRBD1 (6 bases). This TCR came from a man aged 18 to 29 who had mild COVID-19 (a few samples of this study predate the infection). Cell type and time point are not known. The sequencing input was PBMCs or a T cell subset sorted from them (not recorded which). The CDR3 loop reads CASSTGPNSPLHF. The DNA for the CDR3 is TGTGCCAGCAGTACAGGGCCAAATTCACCCCTCCACTTT.